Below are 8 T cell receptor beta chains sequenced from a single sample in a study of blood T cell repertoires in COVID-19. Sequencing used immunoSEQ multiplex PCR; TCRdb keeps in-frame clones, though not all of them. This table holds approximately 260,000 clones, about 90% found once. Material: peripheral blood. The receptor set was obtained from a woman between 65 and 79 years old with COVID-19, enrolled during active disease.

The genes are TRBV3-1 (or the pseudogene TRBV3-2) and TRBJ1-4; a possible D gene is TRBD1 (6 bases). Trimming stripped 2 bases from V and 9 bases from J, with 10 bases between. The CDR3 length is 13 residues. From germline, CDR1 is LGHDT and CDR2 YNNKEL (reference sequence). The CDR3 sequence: CASSQWTAKKLFF. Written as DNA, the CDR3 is TGTGCCAGCAGCCAATGGACAGCTAAAAAACTGTTTTTT.

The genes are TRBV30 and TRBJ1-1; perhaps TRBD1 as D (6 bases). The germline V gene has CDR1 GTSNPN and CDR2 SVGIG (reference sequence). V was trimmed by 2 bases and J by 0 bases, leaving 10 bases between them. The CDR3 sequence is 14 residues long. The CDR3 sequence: CAWSPGQMNTEAFF. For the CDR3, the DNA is TGTGCCTGGAGTCCGGGACAAATGAACACTGAAGCTTTCTTT.

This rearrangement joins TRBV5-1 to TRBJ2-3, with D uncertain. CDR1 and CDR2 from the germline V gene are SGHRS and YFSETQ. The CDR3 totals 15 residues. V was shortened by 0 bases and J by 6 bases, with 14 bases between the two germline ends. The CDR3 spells CASSLDVSATDTQYF. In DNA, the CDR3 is TGCGCCAGCAGCTTGGACGTCAGCGCTACGGATACGCAGTATTTT.

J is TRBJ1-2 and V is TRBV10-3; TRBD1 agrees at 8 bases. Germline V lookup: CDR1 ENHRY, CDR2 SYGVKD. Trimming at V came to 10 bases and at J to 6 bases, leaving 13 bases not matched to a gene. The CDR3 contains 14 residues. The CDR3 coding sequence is TGTGCCACCAAAGGGGCAGGGGGCGTCGATGGCTACACCTTC. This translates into CATKGAGGVDGYTF.

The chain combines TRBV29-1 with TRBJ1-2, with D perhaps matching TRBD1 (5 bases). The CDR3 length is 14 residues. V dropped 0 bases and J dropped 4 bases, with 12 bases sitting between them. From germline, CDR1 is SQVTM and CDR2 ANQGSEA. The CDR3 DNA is TGCAGCGTTGAAGATTGGAGGGGATCCTATGGCTACACCTTC. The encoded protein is CSVEDWRGSYGYTF. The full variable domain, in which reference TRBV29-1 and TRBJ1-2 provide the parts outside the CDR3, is SAVISQKPSRDICQRGTSLTIQCQVDSQVTMMFWYRQQPGQSLTLIATANQGSEATYESGFVIDKFPISRPNLTFSTLTVSNMSPEDSSIYLCSVEDWRGSYGYTFGSGTRLTVV.

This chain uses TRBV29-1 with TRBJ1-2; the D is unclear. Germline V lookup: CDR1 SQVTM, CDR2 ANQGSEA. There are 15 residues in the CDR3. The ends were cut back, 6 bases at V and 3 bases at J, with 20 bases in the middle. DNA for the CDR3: TGCAGCGTCGTTGGTTCGGCAGGCGTTTACTATGGCTACACCTTC. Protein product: CSVVGSAGVYYGYTF.

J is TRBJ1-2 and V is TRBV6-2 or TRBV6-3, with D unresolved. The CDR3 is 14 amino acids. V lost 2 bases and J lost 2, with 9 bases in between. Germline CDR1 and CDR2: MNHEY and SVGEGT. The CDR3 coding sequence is TGTGCCAGCAGTTACGGTCGAACAAACTATGGCTACACCTTC. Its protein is CASSYGRTNYGYTF.

The chain's CDR3 is CASRGTGGNNEQFF. Here the CDR3 DNA reads TGTGCCAGCAGGGGGACAGGGGGTAACAATGAGCAGTTCTTC. This chain uses TRBV27 with TRBJ2-1; 11 positions agree with TRBD1. V lost 6 bases to trimming and J lost 5 bases; unmatched junction nucleotides: 3. CDR1 is MNHEY, CDR2 SMNVEV, per germline (reference sequence). The CDR3 length is 14 residues.